The 7 T cell receptor beta chains given below trace back to one sample, sequenced in a study of molecular identifiers for immune sequencing clone quantification. TCRdb reprocessed the PCR reads via MiXCR and lists one record per CDR3 protein. The table has over 600,000 distinct CDR3 sequences, nearly 20% seen once. Sequences were obtained from naive CD8+ T cells from blood, with Jurkat cell RNA spiked in. Subset meaning: FACS-sorted CD8+CD4-CCR7+CD45RA+ naive T cells. The source is a human donor in good health. Some libraries in this study had Jurkat cell RNA spiked in.

Only a few counts were recorded for this clonotype. The chain uses TRBV4-3 and TRBJ1-1; 10 positions agree with TRBD1. Germline V gives CDR1 LGHNA, CDR2 YSLEER. J was trimmed by 6 bases and V by 0 bases; bases with no gene match: 7. This CDR3 contains 16 residues. The CDR3 protein is CASSQELTGGFSEAFF. The DNA of the CDR3 is TGCGCCAGCAGCCAAGAATTGACAGGGGGCTTTTCTGAAGCTTTCTTT.

About this clonotype: A junction end diverges from the germline sequence, so it may reflect a read error. The chain joins TRBV9 to TRBJ2-5, with D possibly matching TRBD1 (5 bases). Germline values: CDR1 SGDLS, CDR2 YYNGEE. The CDR3 is 14 residues long. The CDR3 here is CASSVGQGQEIQYF. CDR3 nucleotides: TGTGCCAGCAGCGTAGGCCAGGGCCAAGAGATCCAGTACTTC.

This clonotype appeared many times. The chain employs TRBV4-3 and TRBJ2-7; 7 positions match TRBD2. Unmatched junction bases numbered 6, after V lost 3 bases and J lost 1 base. CDR1 and CDR2 (germline): LGHNA, YSLEER. CDR3 length: 15 amino acids. This chain's CDR3 is CASSHGTTSSYEQYF. CDR3 sequence (DNA): TGCGCCAGCAGCCATGGGACTACCAGTTCCTACGAGCAGTACTTC.

This clonotype was seen many times. The chain has TRBV6-2 or TRBV6-3 and TRBJ2-6, with D perhaps being TRBD1 or TRBD2 (5 bases each). From germline, CDR1 is MNHEY and CDR2 SVGEGT. The CDR3 sequence is 16 residues long. V dropped 3 bases and J dropped 3 bases, with 12 bases sitting between them. CDR3 amino acids: CASSYLAGSGANVLTF. CDR3 nucleotides: TGTGCCAGCAGTTATCTGGCAGGGAGTGGGGCCAACGTCCTGACTTTC.

This clonotype was recorded at least ten times. V gene TRBV9 combines with J gene TRBJ1-1; D is ambiguous. CDR3 size: 14 residues. The ends were cut back, 0 bases at V and 1 base at J, with 7 bases in the middle. Looked up from germline, CDR1 is SGDLS and CDR2 is YYNGEE. This CDR3 reads CASSVDGWNTEAFF. The DNA of the CDR3 is TGTGCCAGCAGCGTAGACGGCTGGAACACTGAAGCTTTCTTT.

This clonotype occurred a few times. This chain uses TRBV10-3 with TRBJ2-5; D unresolved. CDR1 is ENHRY, CDR2 SYGVKD, per germline. This CDR3 has 15 amino acids. V dropped 0 bases and J dropped 1 base, with 9 bases sitting between them. The CDR3 loop is CAISESAVPQETQYF. CDR3 nucleotides: TGTGCCATCAGTGAGTCGGCAGTACCCCAAGAGACCCAGTACTTC.

A remark on this clonotype: Being one base from a much bigger clone, this may be a read error. Here the CDR3 reads CATRWSMNQSQHF. The CDR3 DNA follows: TGTGCCACCCGGTGGAGTATGAATCAGTCCCAGCATTTT. The J gene is TRBJ1-5, the V gene TRBV6-6; D gene ambiguous. CDR1 and CDR2 from the germline V gene are MNHNY and SVGAGI (reference sequence). This CDR3 has 13 residues.